This is a list of T cell receptor beta chains from one sample in a study of cytomegalovirus exposure and HLA in healthy donors. Produced via immunoSEQ multiplex PCR; TCRdb's table is partial and in-frame only. Of just under 65,000 clones listed, 85% to 95% are singletons. What was sequenced was PBMCs. The origin of the receptors is a woman between 18 and 29 years old in good health and CMV-seropositive. The conserved cysteine and the conserved F or W are not part of the CDR3 here.

j_call: TRBJ2-1; v_call: TRBV7-2; cdr3_aa: ASSLAGRGAAEQF
j_call: TRBJ2-1; v_call: TRBV6-6; cdr3_aa: ASSPRTGSNEQF
j_call: TRBJ1-3; v_call: TRBV7-2; cdr3_aa: ASSLDNSGNTIY
j_call: TRBJ1-4; v_call: TRBV7-2; cdr3_aa: ASRSTGGAREKLF
j_call: TRBJ2-7; v_call: TRBV4-3; cdr3_aa: ASSPGLAGYYEQY
j_call: TRBJ2-1; v_call: TRBV5-1; cdr3_aa: ASSLLATEEQF
j_call: TRBJ1-1; v_call: TRBV6-5; cdr3_aa: ASSYRDSEAF
j_call: TRBJ1-1; v_call: TRBV30; cdr3_aa: AWNKNTEAF
j_call: TRBJ1-1; v_call: TRBV7-7; cdr3_aa: ASSRLGAMNTEAF
j_call: TRBJ1-1; v_call: TRBV10-3; cdr3_aa: AISPGQGARTEAF
j_call: TRBJ2-3; v_call: TRBV10-1; cdr3_aa: ASSDMSGGPTDTQY
j_call: TRBJ1-4; v_call: TRBV5-5; cdr3_aa: ASSFGTGGTN
j_call: TRBJ1-1; v_call: TRBV19; cdr3_aa: AGEGGAGRNTEAF
j_call: TRBJ2-3; v_call: TRBV19; cdr3_aa: VSSIGLTDTQY
j_call: TRBJ2-3; v_call: TRBV5-1; cdr3_aa: ASSTSPAGADTQY
j_call: TRBJ2-3; v_call: TRBV7-2; cdr3_aa: ASSFIPDTQY
j_call: TRBJ1-1; v_call: TRBV29-1; cdr3_aa: SVEQGLGPEAF
j_call: TRBJ1-4; v_call: TRBV27; cdr3_aa: ASSFGPVPSTNEKLF
j_call: TRBJ2-3; v_call: TRBV2; cdr3_aa: ASSLLAGGLDTQY
j_call: TRBJ2-4; v_call: TRBV9; cdr3_aa: ASPYRAGKTNIQY
j_call: TRBJ1-4; v_call: TRBV2; cdr3_aa: ASSESGGTNEKLF
j_call: TRBJ1-1; v_call: TRBV7-2; cdr3_aa: ASSLAKGSTEAF
j_call: TRBJ1-6; v_call: TRBV7-2; cdr3_aa: ASSFGTGNNSPLH
j_call: TRBJ1-3; v_call: TRBV11-2; cdr3_aa: ASSLRSGTGNTIY
j_call: TRBJ2-5; v_call: TRBV2; cdr3_aa: ASSEYWGQGSVTQY
j_call: TRBJ2-2; v_call: TRBV5-8; cdr3_aa: ASIGVPANTGELF
j_call: TRBJ2-1; v_call: TRBV11-2; cdr3_aa: ASIIGGGSYNEQF
j_call: TRBJ1-1; v_call: TRBV5-1; cdr3_aa: ASSLVGSAARAEAF
j_call: TRBJ2-2; v_call: TRBV7-3; cdr3_aa: ASSAWTGGNRWELF
j_call: TRBJ1-1; v_call: TRBV6-5; cdr3_aa: ASSSKRGNTEAF
j_call: TRBJ2-2; v_call: TRBV5-6; cdr3_aa: ASTPSFGQFTGELF
j_call: TRBJ2-1; v_call: TRBV5-1; cdr3_aa: ASSFTSGGINEQF